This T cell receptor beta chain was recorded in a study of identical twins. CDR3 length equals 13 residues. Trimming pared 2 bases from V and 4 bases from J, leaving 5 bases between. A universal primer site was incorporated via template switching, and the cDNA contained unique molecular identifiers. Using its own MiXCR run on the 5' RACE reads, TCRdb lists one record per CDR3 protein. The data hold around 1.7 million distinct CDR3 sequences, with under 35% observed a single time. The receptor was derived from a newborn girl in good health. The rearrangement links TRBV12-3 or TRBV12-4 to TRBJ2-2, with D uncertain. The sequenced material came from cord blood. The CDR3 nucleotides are TGTGCCAGCAGTTTAAAGCCCACCGGGGAGCTGTTTTTT. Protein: CASSLKPTGELFF.